This record looks at one TCR beta chain sequence and its context. The target antigen is unknown. The record originates from a study of T cell repertoires in cytomegalovirus infection. Overall study context: HLA-B-restricted CMV epitopes that are well studied, plus recently identified HLA-C-restricted ones, were used by the study. An indication of both CMV infection and matching HLA type came from public TCR beta signatures.

TCRdb used MiXCR to reprocess the reads, holding one entry per CDR3 protein. The top ten clones hold about half of a sample with fewer than 650,000 distinct CDR3 sequences, 40% of them seen once. Study-wide findings and caveats: Based on cumulative public TCR beta family frequency, carriers of CMV plus the relevant HLA were identified. HLA-C-restricted CMV clonotypes gave the most frequent clonotype in two of eight donors.

This sequence originates from a human donor in good health (CMV status not recorded). Some clones in this sample may be carry-over from other donors' samples. The source was cultured PBMCs, collected from culture after CMV antigen stimulation.

CDR3 DNA: TGCGCCAGCAGCCCGAACCTTGTCAGCTCCTACAATGAGCAGTTCTTC. Residues: CASSPNLVSSYNEQFF. This chain links TRBV4-1 with TRBJ2-1, with D hard to call. The germline gives CDR1 MGHRA, CDR2 YSYEKL. The length of the CDR3 is 16 residues. The ends were cut back, 4 bases at V and 0 bases at J, with 13 bases in the middle.